The 10 T cell receptor beta chains presented below share a single source sample, sequenced in a study of cytotoxic CD8 clonotypes in ibrutinib-treated CLL. Sequenced by immunoSEQ multiplex PCR; TCRdb stores in-frame clones only, minus some. The table includes tens of thousands of clones, roughly 70% detected once. The sequencing here drew on PBMCs, taken after 12 months of ibrutinib treatment. The receptors were sampled from a human donor with chronic lymphocytic leukemia.

The gene calls are TRBV18 and TRBJ2-1; a possible D gene is TRBD2 (5 bases). Germline V gives CDR1 KGHSH, CDR2 LQKENI. The germline V and J ends were trimmed by 2 bases and 10 bases, with 9 bases remaining between them. The CDR3 runs 12 residues. CDR3 coding DNA: TGTGCCAGCTCACCAGCCCAGCGGGAGCAGTTCTTC. Translating it yields CASSPAQREQFF.

The chain links TRBV6-5 to TRBJ2-1; no reliable D call. The V end lost 3 bases, the J end lost 4 bases, and 7 bases lay between the germline ends. This CDR3 is built from 13 residues. Looked up from germline, CDR1 is MNHEY and CDR2 is SVGAGI. The CDR3 here is CASSYLGYNEQFF. The CDR3 DNA follows: TGTGCCAGCAGTTATTTAGGATACAATGAGCAGTTCTTC.

A few counts support this clone. The chain recombines TRBV5-4 with TRBJ2-1, with D possibly matching TRBD2 (6 bases). Germline CDR1 is SGHNT and CDR2 is YYREEE (reference sequence). Trimming shortened V by 5 bases and J by 5 bases, and 14 bases separated the two germline ends. The CDR3 is 14 residues long. In DNA, the CDR3 is TGTGCCAGCAGGGCCGGGACTCTCAACAATGAGCAGTTCTTC. Translating it yields CASRAGTLNNEQFF.

In its sample, this clone was seen a few times. V usage is TRBV9 and J usage is TRBJ2-3; D is ambiguous. The V gene's germline CDR1 is SGDLS and CDR2 YYNGEE. The CDR3 extends over 14 amino acids. With 6 bases removed from V and 2 bases from J, the gap between germline ends came to 13 bases. CDR3 in DNA: TGTGCCAGCAATAGTGGGGTAATCACAGATACGCAGTATTTT. Protein sequence: CASNSGVITDTQYF.

This clone was found once. The chain employs TRBV2 and TRBJ1-4; a possible D gene is TRBD1 (5 bases). The CDR3 totals 15 residues. Germline V gives CDR1 SNHLY, CDR2 FYNNEI. Trimming took off 2 bases at V and 7 bases at J, with 14 bases between the two ends. CDR3 region: CASSELGGVGEKLFF. CDR3 sequence (DNA): TGTGCCAGCAGTGAATTGGGGGGTGTCGGTGAAAAACTGTTTTTT.

This clone was recorded a few times. This chain links TRBV19 with TRBJ1-5; perhaps TRBD1 as D (5 bases). This CDR3 is built from 15 residues. The germline gives CDR1 LNHDA, CDR2 SQIVND (reference sequence). The germline V and J ends were trimmed by 7 bases and 3 bases, with 16 bases remaining between them. The CDR3 nucleotides are TGTGCCAGTAACTCTGTGGGGCAGATCAATCAGCCCCAGCATTTT. This translates into CASNSVGQINQPQHF.

This chain links TRBV29-1 with TRBJ2-1, with unresolved D. Trimming shortened V by 4 bases and J by 4 bases, and 14 bases separated the two germline ends. From germline, CDR1 is SQVTM and CDR2 ANQGSEA. The length of the CDR3 is 14 residues. The CDR3 is CSVGLPLKYNEQFF. CDR3 bases: TGCAGCGTTGGGTTGCCCCTAAAATACAATGAGCAGTTCTTC.

The chain couples TRBV5-1 to TRBJ2-2; TRBD2 matches 7 bases. CDR1 SGHRS and CDR2 YFSETQ come from the germline V gene. V was pared by 7 bases and J by 6 bases, with 18 bases of the junction left unmatched. This CDR3 contains 17 residues. CDR3 nucleotides: TGCGCCAGCTCCTCCAAGGCGGGCGGGAGAGGTGCCGGGGAGCTGTTTTTT. Translated: CASSSKAGGRGAGELFF.

This clone turned up a few times. The chain employs TRBV5-4 and TRBJ2-5; D is undetermined. The CDR3 covers 13 residues. Germline V gene sequence: CDR1 SGHNT, CDR2 YYREEE (reference sequence). V gave up 1 base and J gave up 0 bases, with 4 bases separating them. The CDR3 nucleotides read TGTGCCAGCAGCTTGCGGAACCAAGAGACCCAGTACTTC. Translation: CASSLRNQETQYF.

V and J are TRBV11-2 and TRBJ2-7, with unresolved D. V lost 5 bases and J lost 6, with 11 bases in between. This CDR3 is built from 12 residues. The V gene's germline CDR1 is SGHAT and CDR2 FQNNGV. CDR3 DNA sequence: TGTGCCAGCAGCACAGTCGGAGCCGAGCAGTACTTC. Protein product: CASSTVGAEQYF. Full variable domain (missing parts from reference TRBV11-2 and TRBJ2-7): EAGVAQSPRYKIIEKRQSVAFWCNPISGHATLYWYQQILGQGPKLLIQFQNNGVVDDSQLPKDRFSAERLKGVDSTLKIQPAKLEDSAVYLCASSTVGAEQYFGPGTRLTVT.